The 8 T cell receptor beta chains listed next were all sequenced from one sample in a study of shared clonotypes between healthy human individuals. TCRdb's copy holds only in-frame clones and misses some; the assay was immunoSEQ multiplex PCR. The sample carries about 680,000 clones, 73% recorded once. Specimen: memory CD4+ T cells sorted from blood. Described subset: CD45RA-negative fraction. Receptors originate from a woman in her 30s in good health.

This chain joins TRBV7-2 and TRBJ2-2; unclear D gene. CDR3 length: 15 residues. Germline lookup yields CDR1 SGHTA and CDR2 FQGNSA. Trimming shortened V by 3 bases and J by 2 bases, and 10 bases separated the two germline ends. DNA of the CDR3: TGTGCCAGCAGCTTTTATGGTCGTAACACCGGGGAGCTGTTTTTT. Residues: CASSFYGRNTGELFF.

The genes are TRBV11-2 and TRBJ2-1; D gene uncertain. CDR3 size: 11 residues. The germline CDR1 and CDR2 sequences are SGHAT and FQNNGV. Trimming removed 5 bases at V and 8 bases at J, with 7 bases between. The CDR3 DNA is TGTGCCAGCAGCCGATCCGATGAGCAGTTCTTC. Protein: CASSRSDEQFF.

The rearrangement links TRBV4-1 to TRBJ1-5; TRBD1 matches at 11 bases. This CDR3 contains 18 residues. Germline V lookup: CDR1 MGHRA, CDR2 YSYEKL. V trimming: 0 bases; J trimming: 2 bases; junction bases outside the gene matches: 6. CDR3 sequence reads: CASSQDPGQGGRNQPQHF. Written as DNA, the CDR3 is TGCGCCAGCAGCCAAGACCCGGGACAGGGGGGGCGCAATCAGCCCCAGCATTTT.

DNA for the CDR3: TGTGCCAGCAGTTTTTCCGGCGGGGTAGCGGGAGGGTACGAGCAGTACTTC. Translation: CASSFSGGVAGGYEQYF. V gene TRBV28 combines with J gene TRBJ2-7; 11 nucleotides line up with TRBD2. V was clipped by 3 bases and J by 4 bases; unmatched bases: 11. The CDR3 is 17 residues long. Looked up from germline, CDR1 is MDHEN and CDR2 is SYDVKM.

The gene calls are TRBV28 and TRBJ2-1, with unresolved D. CDR1 MDHEN and CDR2 SYDVKM come from the germline V gene. The CDR3 runs 13 residues. V lost 7 bases, J lost 5 bases, and 12 bases lay in between. Here the CDR3 DNA reads TGTGCCAGCACCCTCCTCACCAACAATGAGCAGTTCTTC. It codes for CASTLLTNNEQFF.

This clone appeared a single time. The chain carries TRBV28 and TRBJ2-7, with D tentatively TRBD1 (6 bases). V was trimmed by 6 bases and J by 5 bases, leaving 20 bases between them. The CDR3 spans 15 residues. Germline CDR1 MDHEN, CDR2 SYDVKM. The CDR3 here is CASSPPRGRGHEQYF. The CDR3 DNA reads as TGTGCCAGCAGCCCCCCTCGTGGCAGGGGCCACGAGCAGTACTTC. The variable domain in full, with the rest retrieved from reference TRBV28 and TRBJ2-7, is DVKVTQSSRYLVKRTGEKVFLECVQDMDHENMFWYRQDPGLGLRLIYFSYDVKMKEKGDIPEGYSVSREKKERFSLILESASTNQTSMYLCASSPPRGRGHEQYFGPGTRLTVT.

The rearrangement links TRBV11-1 to TRBJ2-1; 8 bases line up with TRBD1. From germline, CDR1 is SGHAT and CDR2 FQDESV (reference sequence). There are 16 residues in the CDR3. The ends lost 5 bases at V and 3 bases at J; junction bases unmatched: 9. CDR3 in amino acids: CASSRTPGQDYNEQFF. In DNA, the CDR3 is TGTGCCAGCAGCCGAACCCCGGGACAGGACTACAATGAGCAGTTCTTC.

The rearrangement uses TRBV28 and TRBJ1-4; D uncertain. The CDR3 length is 14 residues. The germline V gene encodes CDR1 MDHEN and CDR2 SYDVKM. The V and J ends lost 6 bases and 6 bases respectively, with 14 bases between them. CDR3 DNA: TGTGCCAGCAGCCCAACTCCGGGAGATGAAAAACTGTTTTTT. This sequence encodes CASSPTPGDEKLFF.